The 26 T cell receptor beta chains in this list originate from one sample, sequenced in a study of cytomegalovirus exposure and HLA in healthy donors. The PCR made use of 60 Vbeta and 13 Jbeta primers. Measured with immunoSEQ multiplex PCR; TCRdb has only the in-frame clones, and not every one. The sample contains about 140,000 clones, 78% of which appear only once. The sequenced sample was PBMCs. All receptors derive from a male donor in good health and CMV-seronegative.

This chain connects TRBV6-5 to TRBJ1-2; D gene ambiguous. The CDR3 covers 13 residues. CDR1 and CDR2 (germline): MNHEY, SVGAGI. Trimming shortened V by 2 bases and J by 1 base, and 5 bases separated the two germline ends. The DNA of the CDR3 is TGTGCCAGCAGTTACCGACTTAACTATGGCTACACCTTC. Its translation: CASSYRLNYGYTF.

CDR3 sequence reads: CASRGTVENIQYF. Here the CDR3 DNA reads TGTGCCAGCAGGGGGACAGTGGAAAACATTCAGTACTTC. The chain has TRBV6-5 and TRBJ2-4, with 7 positions matching TRBD1. Germline-derived CDR1 and CDR2 are MNHEY and SVGAGI. The CDR3 has 13 amino acids. The ends lost 6 bases at V and 5 bases at J; junction bases unmatched: 4.

V gene TRBV5-1 combines with J gene TRBJ2-5; no reliable D call. Per the germline V gene, CDR1 is SGHRS and CDR2 is YFSETQ. The CDR3 is made up of 14 amino acids. V lost 0 bases, J lost 3 bases, and 9 bases lay in between. CDR3 nucleotides: TGCGCCAGCAGCTTGGGGGCCGCTAAAGAGACCCAGTACTTC. Translation: CASSLGAAKETQYF.

The CDR3 DNA is TGTGCCAGCAGCAAGAAGGACAGGCCGCCCCTCCACTTT. This codes for CASSKKDRPPLHF. The chain employs TRBV21-1 and TRBJ1-6; TRBD1 is the table's D call, not checked against the DNA. TRBV21-1 is assigned pseudogene status. The CDR3 loop spans 13 amino acids.

The CDR3 is CASSHGTGAEAFF. Here the CDR3 DNA reads TGCGCCAGCAGCCACGGGACAGGGGCTGAAGCTTTCTTT. The chain links TRBV5-1 to TRBJ1-1, with TRBD1 matching over 10 bases. Germline V gene lookup returns CDR1 SGHRS and CDR2 YFSETQ. With 4 bases clipped from V and 6 bases from J, the junction kept 3 bases outside the gene matches. The CDR3 extends over 13 amino acids.

The CDR3 DNA is TGTGCCAGCAGTTACTCTCCCAACACAGATACGCAGTATTTT. It codes for CASSYSPNTDTQYF. The chain links TRBV6-5 to TRBJ2-3; D remains ambiguous. The CDR3 spans 14 residues. V was pared by 0 bases and J by 2 bases, with 6 bases between. Germline assignment: CDR1 MNHEY and CDR2 SVGAGI.

The rearrangement uses TRBV5-1 and TRBJ2-3, with 9 bases that match TRBD1. The length of the CDR3 is 16 residues. Per the germline V gene, CDR1 is SGHRS and CDR2 is YFSETQ. Trimming at V came to 4 bases and at J to 2 bases, leaving 8 bases not matched to a gene. CDR3 sequence (DNA): TGCGCCAGCAGCCGACCCGGGACAGGGATCACAGATACGCAGTATTTT. It codes for CASSRPGTGITDTQYF.

This rearrangement joins TRBV7-9 to TRBJ2-5; D is ambiguous. CDR1 is SEHNR and CDR2 is FQNEAQ in the germline V gene (reference sequence). CDR3 length: 14 amino acids. V lost 1 base to trimming and J lost 2 bases, with 8 bases between them. CDR3 protein: CASSLDFPQETQYF. The CDR3, as DNA: TGTGCCAGCAGCTTAGACTTCCCGCAAGAGACCCAGTACTTC.

This clone has only a few counts. The chain carries TRBV5-1 and TRBJ1-5, with TRBD1 matching 9 bases. Trimming removed 5 bases from V and 4 bases from J; junction bases left unmatched: 4. The CDR3 has 14 amino acids. Germline CDR1 SGHRS, CDR2 YFSETQ. The CDR3 reads CASSPQGANQPQHF. In DNA, the CDR3 is TGCGCCAGCAGTCCACAGGGGGCTAATCAGCCCCAGCATTTT.

J is TRBJ2-3 and V is TRBV13, with TRBD1 as a possible D gene (5 bases). V dropped 3 bases and J dropped 6 bases, with 22 bases sitting between them. The CDR3 loop spans 17 amino acids. The V gene's germline CDR1 is PRHDT and CDR2 FYEKMQ (reference sequence). CDR3 sequence (DNA): TGTGCCAGCAGCTTCCCCCGGGTGGGGATTGGGGCCGATACGCAGTATTTT. Translating it yields CASSFPRVGIGADTQYF.

This chain links TRBV14 with TRBJ2-7; D unclear. The V and J ends lost 5 bases and 1 base respectively, with 6 bases between them. The CDR3 consists of 12 residues. Germline assignment: CDR1 SGHDN and CDR2 FVKESK. The CDR3 nucleotides read TGTGCCAGCAGCTACAATTCCTACGAGCAGTACTTC. Protein product: CASSYNSYEQYF.

This clone was counted only a few times. This chain joins TRBV9 and TRBJ2-2, with D unresolved. The CDR3 totals 12 residues. V lost 6 bases, J lost 5 bases, and 8 bases lay in between. Germline values: CDR1 SGDLS, CDR2 YYNGEE. CDR3 sequence: CASTRGTGELFF. CDR3 DNA: TGTGCCAGCACCCGCGGTACCGGGGAGCTGTTTTTT.

The genes are TRBV7-2 and TRBJ1-5; 8 bases fit TRBD1. CDR1 is SGHTA and CDR2 is FQGNSA in the germline V gene. The junction had 3 bases not matched to a gene; V was cut back by 3 bases and J by 2 bases. The CDR3 runs to 15 residues. The CDR3 nucleotides read TGTGCCAGCAGCTTCGACAGGGGAGGCAATCAGCCCCAGCATTTT. This gives the protein CASSFDRGGNQPQHF.

Comments on this clone: The junction departs from germline at one end; a sequencing error may be responsible. This sequence joins TRBV13 and TRBJ2-1, with D possibly being TRBD1 (5 bases). Germline CDR1 reads PRHDT; CDR2 reads FYEKMQ (reference sequence). The CDR3 runs to 18 residues. The CDR3 reads CAGSPTGKRTRPYNEQFF. In nucleotides, the CDR3 is TGTGCCGGCAGCCCCACAGGTAAGAGGACCCGACCTTACAATGAGCAGTTCTTC.

The sample holds a few counts of this clone. V and J are TRBV4-1 and TRBJ1-1, with D unclear. V was cut by 3 bases and J by 1 base, with 15 bases left in between. The CDR3 is 16 amino acids. Germline CDR1 and CDR2: MGHRA and YSYEKL. The CDR3 protein is CASSHQEGSANTEAFF. Here the CDR3 DNA reads TGCGCCAGCAGCCACCAGGAAGGCAGTGCGAACACTGAAGCTTTCTTT.

The chain recombines TRBV7-2 with TRBJ2-7, with TRBD1 matching over 11 bases. CDR3 length: 15 residues. CDR1 is SGHTA, CDR2 FQGNSA, per germline. The J segment lost 2 bases and the V segment lost 0 bases, leaving 0 bases of the junction unmatched. Here the CDR3 DNA reads TGTGCCAGCAGCTTAGCGGGACAGGGGGCCTACGAGCAGTACTTC. Translated, it gives CASSLAGQGAYEQYF.

The rearrangement uses TRBV6-5 and TRBJ1-4; D is perhaps TRBD1 (5 bases). CDR1 and CDR2 from the germline V gene are MNHEY and SVGAGI. The CDR3 spans 14 residues. Deletions cut 2 bases from V and 8 bases from J, with 12 bases between. CDR3 DNA: TGTGCCAGCAGTTACATGGGGGGACGAGAAAAACTGTTTTTT. It yields the protein CASSYMGGREKLFF.

This chain connects TRBV5-6 to TRBJ2-5; tentatively, D is TRBD1 (5 bases). The length of the CDR3 is 12 residues. V lost 5 bases and J lost 2, with 7 bases in between. The germline CDR1 and CDR2 sequences are SGHDT and YYEEEE. The CDR3 nucleotides read TGTGCCAGCAGGGACACGCAAGAGACCCAGTACTTC. It specifies CASRDTQETQYF.

The chain employs TRBV7-9 and TRBJ2-2; D remains ambiguous. CDR3 length: 15 residues. The germline gives CDR1 SEHNR, CDR2 FQNEAQ (reference sequence). V dropped 5 bases and J dropped 1 base, with 11 bases sitting between them. The CDR3 bases are TGTGCCAGCAGCCCCCTTGCCAGGAACACCGGGGAGCTGTTTTTT. Translating it yields CASSPLARNTGELFF.

This clone was observed a single time. The V and J genes are TRBV7-3 and TRBJ2-1, with D perhaps matching TRBD1 (5 bases). The CDR3 sequence is 13 residues long. V was clipped by 5 bases and J by 4 bases, with 9 bases between them. Germline CDR1 and CDR2: SGHTA and FQGTGA. CDR3 protein: CASSPTGYNEQFF. As DNA, the CDR3 is TGTGCCAGCAGCCCAACAGGTTACAATGAGCAGTTCTTC.

This clone was counted only a few times. The rearrangement joins TRBV7-9 to TRBJ1-1; 8 bases align to TRBD1. V shed 1 base, J shed 5 bases, and the junction held 3 bases outside the gene matches. Germline CDR1 reads SEHNR; CDR2 reads FQNEAQ (reference sequence). The CDR3 consists of 14 residues. The CDR3 sequence is CASSLGTGLTEAFF. CDR3 bases: TGTGCCAGCAGCTTAGGGACAGGGTTAACTGAAGCTTTCTTT. Full variable domain (missing parts from reference TRBV7-9 and TRBJ1-1): DTGVSQNPRHKITKRGQNVTFRCDPISEHNRLYWYRQTLGQGPEFLTYFQNEAQLEKSRLLSDRFSAERPKGSFSTLEIQRTEQGDSAMYLCASSLGTGLTEAFFGQGTRLTVV.

V gene TRBV7-3 combines with J gene TRBJ2-1; 7 positions match TRBD2. This CDR3 spans 16 amino acids. Germline CDR1 is SGHTA and CDR2 is FQGTGA. After removal of 1 base from V and 0 bases from J, the junction contained 3 bases not matched to a gene. This CDR3 is CASSLKAGSSYNEQFF. The CDR3 DNA reads as TGTGCCAGCAGCTTAAAAGCGGGGAGCTCCTACAATGAGCAGTTCTTC.

The chain has TRBV10-3 and TRBJ1-2, with 7 nucleotides matching TRBD1. J lost 8 bases, V lost 6 bases, and 9 bases had no gene match. The CDR3 runs to 13 residues. Germline loops: CDR1 ENHRY, CDR2 SYGVKD. The CDR3 sequence is CAIRGETGKGYTF. In nucleotides, the CDR3 is TGTGCCATCAGGGGCGAGACAGGGAAAGGCTACACCTTC.

The chain recombines TRBV9 with TRBJ2-1; 7 nucleotides agree with TRBD2. CDR3 length: 12 residues. After removal of 4 bases from V and 15 bases from J, the junction contained 10 bases not matched to a gene. Germline V CDR1 and CDR2: SGDLS, YYNGEE. The CDR3 region has the DNA TGTGCCAGCAGCTTGGGGGGGGGATCCCTGTTCTTC. Protein product: CASSLGGGSLFF. The variable domain in full, with the rest retrieved from reference TRBV9 and TRBJ2-1, is DSGVTQTPKHLITATGQRVTLRCSPRSGDLSVYWYQQSLDQGLQFLIQYYNGEERAKGNILERFSAQQFPDLHSELNLSSLELGDSALYFCASSLGGGSLFFGPGTRLTVL.

This rearrangement joins TRBV30 to TRBJ2-1; 9 bases map to TRBD2. Germline assignment: CDR1 GTSNPN and CDR2 SVGIG (reference sequence). The V gene end was trimmed by 4 bases and the J gene end by 8 bases; junction bases not matched to a gene: 9. The CDR3 is 14 residues long. CDR3 DNA: TGTGCCTGGATGGGCGGACTAGCGCTATATGAGCAGTTCTTC. Its translation: CAWMGGLALYEQFF.

The gene calls are TRBV7-8 and TRBJ2-2; 7 bases map to TRBD2. V lost 3 bases and J lost 5; bases outside the gene matches: 6. Germline assignment: CDR1 SGHVS and CDR2 FQNEAQ. The CDR3 has 15 amino acids. CDR3 nucleotides: TGTGCCAGCAGCTTTGTCGGGGGACTAACCGGGGAGCTGTTTTTT. This sequence encodes CASSFVGGLTGELFF.